This T cell receptor (beta chain) was recorded in a study of cytomegalovirus exposure and HLA in healthy donors. Overall study results and limits: CMV serostatus was the only immune exposure information that was available. Overall, approximately 150 TCR beta chains were annotated as cytomegalovirus-associated.

This clone was counted only a few times. The antigen is undetermined. The PCR employed 60 Vbeta primers together with 13 Jbeta primers. Data came from immunoSEQ multiplex PCR; TCRdb stores just in-frame clones and leaves some out. The sample includes 150,000 or so clones, 60% to 85% seen only once; the top ten take under 3%. This receptor was identified in a man between 35 and 55 years old in good health and CMV-seropositive. The sample was PBMCs.

The CDR3 protein is CASSGLAGGYEQYF. The CDR3 region has the DNA TGTGCCAGCAGTGGACTAGCGGGGGGCTACGAGCAGTACTTC. The chain combines TRBV25-1 with TRBJ2-7; 13 bases are shared with TRBD2. This CDR3 comprises 14 residues. Trimming at V came to 4 bases and at J to 3 bases, leaving 0 bases not matched to a gene. Germline V gene data show CDR1 as MGHDK and CDR2 as SYGVNS.